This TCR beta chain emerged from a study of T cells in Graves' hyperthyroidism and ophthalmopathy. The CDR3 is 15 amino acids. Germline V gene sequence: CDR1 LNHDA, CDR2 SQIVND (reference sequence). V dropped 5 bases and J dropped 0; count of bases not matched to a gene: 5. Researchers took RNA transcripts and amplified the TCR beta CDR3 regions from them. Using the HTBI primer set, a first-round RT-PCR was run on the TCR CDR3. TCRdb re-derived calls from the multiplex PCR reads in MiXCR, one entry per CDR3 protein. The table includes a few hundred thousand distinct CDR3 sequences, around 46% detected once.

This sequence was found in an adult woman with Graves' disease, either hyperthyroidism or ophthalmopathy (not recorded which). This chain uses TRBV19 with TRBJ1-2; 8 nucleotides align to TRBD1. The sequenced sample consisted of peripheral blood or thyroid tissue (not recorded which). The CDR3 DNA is TGTGCCAGTAGTCCGGGACAGGCAGCTAACTATGGCTACACCTTC. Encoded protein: CASSPGQAANYGYTF.